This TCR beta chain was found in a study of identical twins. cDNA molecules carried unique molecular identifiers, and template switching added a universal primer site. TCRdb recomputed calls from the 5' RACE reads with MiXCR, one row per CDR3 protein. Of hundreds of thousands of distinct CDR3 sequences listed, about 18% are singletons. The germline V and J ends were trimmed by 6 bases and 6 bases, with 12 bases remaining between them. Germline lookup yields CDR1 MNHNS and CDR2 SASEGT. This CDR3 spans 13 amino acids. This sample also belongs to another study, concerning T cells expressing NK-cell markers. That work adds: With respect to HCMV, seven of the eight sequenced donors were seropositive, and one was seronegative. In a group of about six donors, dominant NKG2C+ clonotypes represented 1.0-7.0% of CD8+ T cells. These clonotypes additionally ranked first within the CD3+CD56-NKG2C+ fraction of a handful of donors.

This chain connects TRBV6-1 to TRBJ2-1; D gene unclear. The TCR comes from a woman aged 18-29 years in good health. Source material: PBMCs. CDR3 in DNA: TGTGCCAGCAGACTTACGGGCGGCAATGAGCAGTTCTTC. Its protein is CASRLTGGNEQFF.